These 11 T cell receptor beta chains were sequenced from one sample in a study of blood T cell repertoires in COVID-19. Sequencing was performed with immunoSEQ multiplex PCR; in TCRdb, only in-frame clones are kept and a portion is missing. The profile shows just under 65,000 clones, 86% of them singletons. Material for sequencing was peripheral blood. The receptor set was obtained from a man aged 35-49 years with acute or convalescent COVID-19.

The V and J genes are TRBV4-1 and TRBJ2-7; 9 nucleotides agree with TRBD2. CDR1 and CDR2 (germline): MGHRA, YSYEKL. The CDR3 extends over 15 amino acids. Losses at the gene ends were 4 bases for V and 2 bases for J; bases not matched to a gene: 6. Here the CDR3 DNA reads TGCGCCAGCAGCCTGGGCCCTAGCGGGGCCTACGAGCAGTACTTC. Translated, it gives CASSLGPSGAYEQYF.

The V call is TRBV5-1, the J call TRBJ2-5; the match to TRBD2 covers 12 bases. The junction had 6 bases not matched to a gene; V was cut back by 4 bases and J by 5 bases. This CDR3 has 15 amino acids. In germline, CDR1 is SGHRS, CDR2 YFSETQ. CDR3 sequence reads: CASSATGTSGETQYF. The DNA of the CDR3 is TGCGCCAGCAGCGCTACCGGGACTAGCGGGGAGACCCAGTACTTC.

J is TRBJ2-3 and V is TRBV2, with TRBD2 matching over 8 bases. The CDR3 contains 15 residues. CDR1 and CDR2 (germline): SNHLY, FYNNEI. V gave up 4 bases and J gave up 3 bases; unmatched junction bases: 6. This CDR3 reads CASSGDSGVTDTQYF. In DNA, the CDR3 is TGTGCCAGCAGTGGGGATAGCGGGGTAACAGATACGCAGTATTTT.

The chain combines TRBV7-2 with TRBJ1-3; D may be TRBD1 (5 bases). V lost 5 bases to trimming and J lost 3 bases, with 14 bases between them. The CDR3 contains 15 residues. Germline loops: CDR1 SGHTA, CDR2 FQGNSA. The CDR3 sequence is CASSLGLNFGNTIYF. The DNA for the CDR3 is TGTGCCAGCAGCCTGGGACTTAACTTTGGAAACACCATATATTTT.

This chain joins TRBV7-3 and TRBJ2-3; D uncertain. V lost 5 bases and J lost 0, with 9 bases in between. Germline CDR1 and CDR2: SGHTA and FQGTGA. This CDR3 contains 14 residues. The CDR3 DNA follows: TGTGCCAGCAGCGCTCTTGGCAGCACAGATACGCAGTATTTT. This sequence encodes CASSALGSTDTQYF.

The chain couples TRBV5-6 to TRBJ2-7; D is undetermined. The germline gives CDR1 SGHDT, CDR2 YYEEEE. Trimming stripped 1 base from V and 4 bases from J, with 6 bases between. The CDR3 has 12 residues. CDR3 in amino acids: CASSLSIYEQYF. The CDR3 DNA follows: TGTGCCAGCAGCTTGAGCATTTACGAGCAGTACTTC.

The chain combines TRBV4-2 with TRBJ1-2; 7 nucleotides agree with TRBD1. V shed 3 bases and J 4 bases; nucleotides not matched to a gene: 2. This CDR3 comprises 13 residues. Looked up from germline, CDR1 is LGHNA and CDR2 is YNFKEQ. The CDR3 loop reads CASSHRQGYGYTF. In DNA, the CDR3 is TGTGCCAGCAGCCACAGACAGGGCTATGGCTACACCTTC.

V usage is TRBV24-1 and J usage is TRBJ2-1; D is uncertain. The CDR3 consists of 15 residues. The germline gives CDR1 KGHDR, CDR2 SFDVKD. Trimming pared 3 bases from V and 9 bases from J, leaving 17 bases between. CDR3 loop: CATSDPGQGLGEQFF. Written as DNA, the CDR3 is TGTGCCACCAGTGATCCGGGTCAAGGATTGGGTGAGCAGTTCTTC.

This chain connects TRBV30 to TRBJ2-7, with a possible D match to TRBD1 (5 bases). V shed 1 base and J shed 8 bases, with 9 bases lying between them. The CDR3 covers 11 residues. Germline CDR1 and CDR2: GTSNPN and SVGIG (reference sequence). The DNA of the CDR3 is TGTGCCTGGAGTGCAGGGTATCAGCAGTACTTC. This translates into CAWSAGYQQYF.

The rearrangement links TRBV19 to TRBJ1-2; a possible D gene is TRBD1 (5 bases). Trimming took 5 bases from V and 2 from J, leaving 15 bases between them. Germline V gene sequence: CDR1 LNHDA, CDR2 SQIVND (reference sequence). This CDR3 comprises 15 residues. DNA for the CDR3: TGTGCCAGTAGTCCCCGGGCAGGGCGAAACTATGGCTACACCTTC. Protein sequence: CASSPRAGRNYGYTF.

In this sample, this clone turned up once. The chain recombines TRBV2 with TRBJ2-2; 8 bases map to TRBD2. Looked up from germline, CDR1 is SNHLY and CDR2 is FYNNEI. The CDR3 has 14 amino acids. After removal of 6 bases from V and 4 bases from J, the junction contained 4 bases not matched to a gene. The CDR3, as DNA: TGTGCCAGCAGACCGGGGGGGGGCACCGGGGAGCTGTTTTTT. This translates into CASRPGGGTGELFF.